The clone carrying this TCR beta chain has at least ten counts. Its specificity is not known. This sample was included in a study of T cells after yellow fever vaccination. Study-level findings and limits: Only a minor proportion of clonotypes was detected across both CD4 and CD8 compartments. One caveat is that FACS-sorted repertoires could contain abundant clonotypes contaminating from the bulk population.

CDR3 size: 15 residues. The junction had 5 bases not matched to a gene; V was cut back by 4 bases and J by 2 bases. Germline assignment: CDR1 SGHTA and CDR2 FQGNSA. TCRdb recomputed calls from the 5' RACE reads with MiXCR, one row per CDR3 protein. The profile shows about 320,000 distinct CDR3 sequences, 3.5% to 5% of them singletons. This sequence originates from a man younger than 35 who received the YFV17D yellow fever vaccine. Sample: PBMCs, taken 15 days after the yellow fever booster vaccination. The chain is built from TRBV7-2 and TRBJ1-2; 9 nucleotides line up with TRBD1. DNA for the CDR3: TGTGCCAGCAGCTCTACCGGGACAGGGAACTATGGCTACACCTTC. It specifies CASSSTGTGNYGYTF.